This T cell receptor beta chain stems from a study of OX40 agonist ivuxolimab in advanced cancers. TCRdb's table, derived via immunoSEQ multiplex PCR, lists solely in-frame clones and lacks some. The profile covers about 27,000 clones, with around 81% appearing a single time and approximately 30% taken by the ten largest. The germline V gene encodes CDR1 SGHRS and CDR2 YFSETQ. The ends lost 0 bases at V and 3 bases at J; junction bases unmatched: 5. The CDR3 covers 16 residues. No patient had autoimmune disease or received systemic immunosuppression. This TCR derives from an adult with an advanced solid tumor such as melanoma, head and neck, liver or kidney cancer. This rearrangement joins TRBV5-1 to TRBJ2-2; 7 bases map to TRBD1. The source material was CD4+ or CD8+ T cells sorted from blood, sampled in a trial of the OX40 agonist ivuxolimab. CDR3 sequence: CASSLGQGRYTGELFF. CDR3 DNA: TGCGCCAGCAGCTTGGGACAGGGAAGGTACACCGGGGAGCTGTTTTTT.